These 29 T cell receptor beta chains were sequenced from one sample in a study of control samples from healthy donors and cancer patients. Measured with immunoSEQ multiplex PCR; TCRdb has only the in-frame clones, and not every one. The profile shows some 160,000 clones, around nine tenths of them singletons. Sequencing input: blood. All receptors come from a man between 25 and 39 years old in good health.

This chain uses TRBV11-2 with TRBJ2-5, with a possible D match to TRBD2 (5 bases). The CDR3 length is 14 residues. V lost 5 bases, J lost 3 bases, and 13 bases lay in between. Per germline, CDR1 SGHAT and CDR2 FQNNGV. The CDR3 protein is CASSPSMEEETQYF. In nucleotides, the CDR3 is TGTGCCAGCAGCCCCTCAATGGAGGAAGAGACCCAGTACTTC.

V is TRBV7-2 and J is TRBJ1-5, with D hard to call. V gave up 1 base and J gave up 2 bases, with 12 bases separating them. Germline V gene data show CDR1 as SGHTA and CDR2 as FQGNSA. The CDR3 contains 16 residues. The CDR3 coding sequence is TGTGCCAGCAGCTTAGTAGGCGTCGGTGGCAATCAGCCCCAGCATTTT. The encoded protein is CASSLVGVGGNQPQHF. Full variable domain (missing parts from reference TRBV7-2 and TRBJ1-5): GAGVSQSPSNKVTEKGKDVELRCDPISGHTALYWYRQSLGQGLEFLIYFQGNSAPDKSGLPSDRFSAERTGGSVSTLTIQRTQQEDSAVYLCASSLVGVGGNQPQHFGDGTRLSIL.

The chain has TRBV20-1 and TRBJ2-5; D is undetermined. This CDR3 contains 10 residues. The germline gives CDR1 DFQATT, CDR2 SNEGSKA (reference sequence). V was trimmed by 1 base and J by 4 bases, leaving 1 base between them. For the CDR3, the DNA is TGCAGTGCTAGAGCAGAGACCCAGTACTTC. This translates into CSARAETQYF.

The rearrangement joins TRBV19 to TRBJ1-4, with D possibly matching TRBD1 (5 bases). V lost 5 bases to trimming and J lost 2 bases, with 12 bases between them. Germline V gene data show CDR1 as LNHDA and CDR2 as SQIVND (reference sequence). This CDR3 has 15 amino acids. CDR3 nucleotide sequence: TGTGCCAGTAGTTCGAAGGGGTTTACTAATGAAAAACTGTTTTTT. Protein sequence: CASSSKGFTNEKLFF.

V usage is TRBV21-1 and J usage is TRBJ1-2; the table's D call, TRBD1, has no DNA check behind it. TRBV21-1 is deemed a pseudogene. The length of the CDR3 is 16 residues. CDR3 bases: TGTGCCAGCAGCATCTTCACAGGGGGGGGCAACTATGGCTACACCTTC. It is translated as CASSIFTGGGNYGYTF.

Here the CDR3 DNA reads TGTGCCACCAGTGATCCTGGCCAGGGGGCAGATACGCAGTATTTT. It codes for CATSDPGQGADTQYF. V is TRBV24-1 and J is TRBJ2-3; 7 bases are a match to TRBD1. The V segment lost 3 bases and the J segment 4 bases; nucleotides outside the gene matches: 6. The CDR3 is made up of 15 amino acids. Germline loops: CDR1 KGHDR, CDR2 SFDVKD.

CDR3: CASSVGTASTDTQYF. The CDR3 DNA is TGTGCCAGCAGCGTAGGGACAGCAAGCACAGATACGCAGTATTTT. V usage is TRBV9 and J usage is TRBJ2-3, with D possibly matching TRBD1 (6 bases). Germline CDR1 and CDR2: SGDLS and YYNGEE. The V and J ends lost 0 bases and 0 bases respectively, with 8 bases between them. CDR3 size: 15 residues. The full variable domain, its missing parts supplied by reference TRBV9 and TRBJ2-3, is DSGVTQTPKHLITATGQRVTLRCSPRSGDLSVYWYQQSLDQGLQFLIQYYNGEERAKGNILERFSAQQFPDLHSELNLSSLELGDSALYFCASSVGTASTDTQYFGPGTRLTVL.

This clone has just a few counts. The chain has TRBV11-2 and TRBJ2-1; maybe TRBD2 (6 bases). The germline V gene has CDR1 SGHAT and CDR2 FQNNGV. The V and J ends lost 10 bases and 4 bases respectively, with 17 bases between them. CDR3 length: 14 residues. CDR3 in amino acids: CATHRRGDYNEQFF. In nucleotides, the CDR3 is TGTGCCACCCACCGTCGCGGGGATTACAATGAGCAGTTCTTC. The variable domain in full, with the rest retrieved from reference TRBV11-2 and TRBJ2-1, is EAGVAQSPRYKIIEKRQSVAFWCNPISGHATLYWYQQILGQGPKLLIQFQNNGVVDDSQLPKDRFSAERLKGVDSTLKIQPAKLEDSAVYLCATHRRGDYNEQFFGPGTRLTVL.

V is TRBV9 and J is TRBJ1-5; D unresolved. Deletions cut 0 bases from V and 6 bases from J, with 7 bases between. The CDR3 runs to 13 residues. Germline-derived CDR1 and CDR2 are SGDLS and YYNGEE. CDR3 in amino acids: CASSVGVSQPQHF. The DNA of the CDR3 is TGTGCCAGCAGCGTAGGGGTAAGTCAGCCCCAGCATTTT.

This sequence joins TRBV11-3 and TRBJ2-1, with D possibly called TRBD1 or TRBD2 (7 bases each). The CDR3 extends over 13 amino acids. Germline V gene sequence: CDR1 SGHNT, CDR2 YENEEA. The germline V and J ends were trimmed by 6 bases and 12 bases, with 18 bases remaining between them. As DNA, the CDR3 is TGTGCCAGCAGTAGGGAGGGGGCTCAGGGGCAGTTCTTC. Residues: CASSREGAQGQFF.

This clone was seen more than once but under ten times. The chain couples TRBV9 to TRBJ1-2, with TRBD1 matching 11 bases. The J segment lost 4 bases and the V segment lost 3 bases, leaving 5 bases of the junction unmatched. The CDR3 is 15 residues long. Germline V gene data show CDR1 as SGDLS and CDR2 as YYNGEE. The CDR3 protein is CASSAGDRGSYGYTF. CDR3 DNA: TGTGCCAGCAGCGCGGGGGACAGGGGGAGCTATGGCTACACCTTC.

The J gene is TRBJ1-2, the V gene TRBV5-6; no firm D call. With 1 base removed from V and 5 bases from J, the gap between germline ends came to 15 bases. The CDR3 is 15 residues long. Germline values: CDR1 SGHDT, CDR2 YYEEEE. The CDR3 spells CASSLLAVDPYGYTF. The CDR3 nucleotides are TGTGCCAGCAGCTTGTTAGCGGTCGACCCGTATGGCTACACCTTC. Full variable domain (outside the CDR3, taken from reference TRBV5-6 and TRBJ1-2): DAGVTQSPTHLIKTRGQQVTLRCSPKSGHDTVSWYQQALGQGPQFIFQYYEEEERQRGNFPDRFSGHQFPNYSSELNVNALLLGDSALYLCASSLLAVDPYGYTFGSGTRLTVV.

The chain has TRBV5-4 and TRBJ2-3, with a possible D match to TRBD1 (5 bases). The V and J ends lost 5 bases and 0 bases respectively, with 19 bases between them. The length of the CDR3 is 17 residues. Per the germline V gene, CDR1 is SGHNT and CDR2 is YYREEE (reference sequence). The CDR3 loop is CASSPTGRVASTDTQYF. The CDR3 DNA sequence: TGTGCCAGCAGTCCCACAGGAAGAGTTGCTAGCACAGATACGCAGTATTTT.

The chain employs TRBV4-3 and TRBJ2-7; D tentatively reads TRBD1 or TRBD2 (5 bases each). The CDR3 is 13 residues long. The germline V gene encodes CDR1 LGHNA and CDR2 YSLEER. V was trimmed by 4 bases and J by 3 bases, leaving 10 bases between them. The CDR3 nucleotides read TGCGCCAGCAGCCCGGGACGTGGCTACGAGCAGTACTTC. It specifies CASSPGRGYEQYF.

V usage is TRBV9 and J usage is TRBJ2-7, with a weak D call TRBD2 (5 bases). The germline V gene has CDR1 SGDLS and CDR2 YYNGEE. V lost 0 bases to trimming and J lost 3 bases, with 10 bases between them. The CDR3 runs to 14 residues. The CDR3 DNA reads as TGTGCCAGCAGCGTAGCGTCTAGCAGCTACGAGCAGTACTTC. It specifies CASSVASSSYEQYF.

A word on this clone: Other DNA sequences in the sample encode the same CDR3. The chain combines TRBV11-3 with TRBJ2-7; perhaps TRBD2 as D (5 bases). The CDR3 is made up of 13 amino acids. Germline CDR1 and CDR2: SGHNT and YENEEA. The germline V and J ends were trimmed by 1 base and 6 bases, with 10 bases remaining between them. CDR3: CASSLGGSGEQYF. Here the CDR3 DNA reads TGTGCCAGCAGCTTAGGTGGGAGTGGCGAGCAGTACTTC.

CDR3 residues: CASSPVTDSEQYF. The CDR3 nucleotides read TGTGCCAGCTCACCGGTAACCGACAGCGAGCAGTACTTC. This chain joins TRBV18 and TRBJ2-7; TRBD1 is a possible D gene (5 bases). V was pared by 3 bases and J by 6 bases, with 12 bases between. CDR1 and CDR2 (germline): KGHSH, LQKENI. This CDR3 region has 13 residues.

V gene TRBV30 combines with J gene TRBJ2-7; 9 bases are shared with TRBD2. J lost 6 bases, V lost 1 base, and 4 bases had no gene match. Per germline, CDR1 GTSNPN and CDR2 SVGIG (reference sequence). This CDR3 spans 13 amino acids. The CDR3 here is CAWSAQLAGEQYF. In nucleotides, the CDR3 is TGTGCCTGGAGTGCCCAACTAGCGGGCGAGCAGTACTTC.

The CDR3 sequence: CASSHGGPGAKNTEAFF. The CDR3 nucleotides read TGTGCCAGCAGCCACGGAGGGCCGGGGGCCAAGAACACTGAAGCTTTCTTT. V usage is TRBV4-2 and J usage is TRBJ1-1; possibly TRBD1 for D (6 bases). The V gene's germline CDR1 is LGHNA and CDR2 YNFKEQ. The CDR3 length is 17 residues. V lost 3 bases, J lost 1 base, and 18 bases lay in between.

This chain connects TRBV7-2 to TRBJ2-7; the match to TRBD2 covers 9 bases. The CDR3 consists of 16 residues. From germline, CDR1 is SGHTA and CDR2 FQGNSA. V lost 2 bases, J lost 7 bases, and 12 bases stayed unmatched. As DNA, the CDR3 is TGTGCCAGCAGCTTATTCGCTAGCGGGATTGGCGGGGAGCAGTACTTC. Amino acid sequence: CASSLFASGIGGEQYF.

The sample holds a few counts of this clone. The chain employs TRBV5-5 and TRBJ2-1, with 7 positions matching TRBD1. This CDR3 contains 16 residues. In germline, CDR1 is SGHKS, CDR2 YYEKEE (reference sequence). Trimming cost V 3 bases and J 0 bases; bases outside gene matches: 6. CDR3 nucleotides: TGTGCCAGCAGCTCTGGGACAGAGAGCTCCTACAATGAGCAGTTCTTC. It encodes CASSSGTESSYNEQFF.

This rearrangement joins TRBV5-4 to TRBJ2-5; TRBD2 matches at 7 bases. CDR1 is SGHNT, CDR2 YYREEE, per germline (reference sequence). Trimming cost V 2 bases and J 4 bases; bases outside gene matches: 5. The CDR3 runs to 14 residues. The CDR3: CASSLSGDGETQYF. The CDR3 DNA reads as TGTGCCAGCAGCTTAAGCGGGGACGGAGAGACCCAGTACTTC.

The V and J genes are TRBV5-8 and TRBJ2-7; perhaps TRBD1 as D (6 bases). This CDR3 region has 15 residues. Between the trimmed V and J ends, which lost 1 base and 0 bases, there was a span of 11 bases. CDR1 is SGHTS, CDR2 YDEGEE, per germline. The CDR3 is CASSLHRVNSYEQYF. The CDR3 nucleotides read TGTGCCAGCAGCTTGCACAGGGTGAACTCCTACGAGCAGTACTTC.

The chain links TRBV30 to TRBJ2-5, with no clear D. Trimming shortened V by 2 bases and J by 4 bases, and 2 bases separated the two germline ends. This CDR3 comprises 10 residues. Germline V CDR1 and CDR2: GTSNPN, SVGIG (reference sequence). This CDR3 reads CAWSRETQYF. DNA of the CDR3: TGTGCCTGGAGTCGAGAGACCCAGTACTTC.

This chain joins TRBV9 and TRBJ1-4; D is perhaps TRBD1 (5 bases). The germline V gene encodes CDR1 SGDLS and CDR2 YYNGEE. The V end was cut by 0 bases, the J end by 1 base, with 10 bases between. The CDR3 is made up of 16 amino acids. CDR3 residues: CASSVEDGGTNEKLFF. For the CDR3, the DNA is TGTGCCAGCAGCGTAGAGGACGGGGGAACTAATGAAAAACTGTTTTTT.

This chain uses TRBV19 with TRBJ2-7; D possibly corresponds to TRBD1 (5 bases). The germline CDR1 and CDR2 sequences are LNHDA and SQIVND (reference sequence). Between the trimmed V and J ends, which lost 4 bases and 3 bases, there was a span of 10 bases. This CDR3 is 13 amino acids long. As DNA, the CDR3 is TGTGCCAGTAGTACAGGGAACGGCTACGAGCAGTACTTC. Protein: CASSTGNGYEQYF.

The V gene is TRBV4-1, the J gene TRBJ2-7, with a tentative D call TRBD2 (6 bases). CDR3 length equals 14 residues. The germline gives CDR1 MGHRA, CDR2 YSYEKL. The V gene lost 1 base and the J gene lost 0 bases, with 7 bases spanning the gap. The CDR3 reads CASSQGDSSYEQYF. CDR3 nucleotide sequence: TGCGCCAGCAGCCAAGGGGACTCCTCCTACGAGCAGTACTTC.

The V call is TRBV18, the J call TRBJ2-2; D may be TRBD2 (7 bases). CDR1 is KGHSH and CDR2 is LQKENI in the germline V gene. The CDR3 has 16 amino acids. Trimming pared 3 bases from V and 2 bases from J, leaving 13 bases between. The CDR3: CASSPLSGTNTGELFF. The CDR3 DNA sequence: TGTGCCAGCTCACCGTTAAGCGGGACAAACACCGGGGAGCTGTTTTTT.

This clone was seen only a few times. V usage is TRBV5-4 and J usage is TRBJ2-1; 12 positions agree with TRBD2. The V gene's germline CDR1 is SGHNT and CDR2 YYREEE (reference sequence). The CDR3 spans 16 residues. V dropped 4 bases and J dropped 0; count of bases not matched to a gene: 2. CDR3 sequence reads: CASSRTSGASYNEQFF. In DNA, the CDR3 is TGTGCCAGCAGCAGGACTAGCGGGGCCTCCTACAATGAGCAGTTCTTC.